This entry lists 2 T cell receptor beta chains sequenced from one sample in a study of sequential checkpoint blockade in melanoma. Libraries were prepared by immunoSEQ multiplex PCR; TCRdb keeps only in-frame clonotypes and omits some of them. The data hold over 3,500 clones, with roughly 20% observed a single time. Regarding treatment: randomized to nivolumab then ipilimumab (arm A) or the reverse (arm B). Sample: tumor tissue (inferred from file names), taken from a patient given nivolumab and ipilimumab in sequence. The source is a human donor with melanoma.

This clone was counted between two and nine times. The chain employs TRBV9 and TRBJ1-5; a weak D match, TRBD1 (6 bases). Germline assignment: CDR1 SGDLS and CDR2 YYNGEE. V lost 3 bases and J 6 bases, leaving 13 bases between the germline ends. The CDR3 covers 14 residues. The CDR3 DNA follows: TGTGCCAGCAGCGGCGGGGGGGCTAGTCAGCCCCAGCATTTT. As protein: CASSGGGASQPQHF.

Many counts were recorded for this clone. CDR3 residues: CASSLVRGQAVHYGYTF. The CDR3 DNA is TGTGCCAGCAGCTTAGTACGGGGACAGGCCGTTCACTATGGCTACACCTTC. The chain has TRBV11-3 and TRBJ1-2; 8 bases match TRBD1. V lost 1 base and J lost 3; bases outside the gene matches: 10. This CDR3 has 17 amino acids. Germline V lookup: CDR1 SGHNT, CDR2 YENEEA.